A single sample is the source of the 23 T cell receptor beta chains below, sequenced in a study of T cells expressing NK-cell markers. TCRdb reprocessed the 5' RACE reads; each CDR3 protein has one entry and no DNA is given. The table for this sample gives 200,000 to 300,000 distinct CDR3 sequences. Sequenced: blood T cells: a sorted CD56 or NKG2C T cell subset, CD4+ or CD8+ T cells, or bulk PBMC T cells (not recorded which). The receptor set was obtained from a man younger than 30 in good health.

The chain links TRBV29-1 to TRBJ2-3. This CDR3 region has 16 residues. Looked up from germline, CDR1 is SQVTM and CDR2 is ANQGSEA. CDR3 residues: CSVVLGTGRSTDTQYF.

This sequence joins TRBV12-3 or TRBV12-4 and TRBJ2-1. The CDR3 has 14 residues. CDR3 sequence reads: CASAVSVSYNEQFF.

This chain connects TRBV12-2 to TRBJ1-1; the TCRdb D gene call, TRBD1, has no DNA to confirm it. TRBV12-2 is shown as a pseudogene. CDR3 size: 15 residues. This CDR3 is CASRLADYRGGEAFF.

The chain joins TRBV21-1 to TRBJ2-1; the TRBD1 assignment by TCRdb is unverifiable without DNA. TRBV21-1 is a recognized pseudogene. The CDR3 runs 15 residues. The CDR3 protein is CASSTDRRNLNEQFF.

This chain links TRBV20-1 with TRBJ2-7. CDR1 DFQATT and CDR2 SNEGSKA come from the germline V gene (reference sequence). This CDR3 region has 13 residues. CDR3 protein: CSYIHGGAYEQYF.

This sequence joins TRBV6-5 and TRBJ2-3; the D gene TCRdb calls, TRBD1, cannot be checked with no DNA. Germline assignment: CDR1 MNHEY and CDR2 SVGAGI. This CDR3 has 15 amino acids. CDR3 residues: CASSYGDGSTDTQYF.

This chain connects TRBV6-4 to TRBJ1-2; TCRdb designates TRBD1, a call that cannot be tested without DNA. This CDR3 region has 15 residues. The germline gives CDR1 MRHNA, CDR2 SNTAGT. CDR3 in amino acids: CASSDSIRGARGYTF.

The chain's CDR3 is CSVVLTSGRGGEQYF. The chain couples TRBV29-1 to TRBJ2-7; TCRdb's D call of TRBD2 is untestable without DNA. CDR1 and CDR2 (germline): SQVTM, ANQGSEA. The CDR3 length is 15 residues.

The genes are TRBV7-2 and TRBJ1-1; the TRBD1 assignment by TCRdb is unverifiable without DNA. The CDR3 totals 15 residues. CDR1 SGHTA and CDR2 FQGNSA come from the germline V gene. The CDR3 is CASKGTGTANTEAFF.

The V gene is TRBV20-1, the J gene TRBJ2-1; there is no DNA to check the TCRdb D call of TRBD1. In germline, CDR1 is DFQATT, CDR2 SNEGSKA (reference sequence). CDR3 length equals 14 residues. The chain's CDR3 is CSARRGGEYNEQFF.

V and J are TRBV10-3 and TRBJ2-7; TCRdb lists TRBD2, though no DNA is available to test this call. This CDR3 contains 14 residues. CDR1 and CDR2 (germline): ENHRY, SYGVKD. The CDR3 spells CAISPGLAGYEQYF.

V is TRBV10-3 and J is TRBJ1-1; TCRdb returns TRBD1, unconfirmable since there is no DNA. The CDR3 runs 13 residues. Germline V CDR1 and CDR2: ENHRY, SYGVKD. The CDR3 sequence is CAISAGGWTEAFF.

The rearrangement links TRBV15 to TRBJ1-6. In germline, CDR1 is LNHNV, CDR2 YYDKDF (reference sequence). The CDR3 contains 12 residues. This CDR3 reads CATSRHDLTLHF. The variable domain in full, completed from reference TRBV15 and TRBJ1-6, reads DAMVIQNPRYQVTQFGKPVTLSCSQTLNHNVMYWYQQKSSQAPKLLFHYYDKDFNNEADTPDNFQSRRPNTSFCFLDIRSPGLGDTAMYLCATSRHDLTLHFGNGTRLTVT.

The chain uses TRBV24-1 and TRBJ2-1; the D gene TCRdb calls, TRBD2, cannot be checked with no DNA. From germline, CDR1 is KGHDR and CDR2 SFDVKD. The CDR3 is made up of 17 amino acids. CDR3 sequence reads: CATSDRLGLAGGIEQFF.

J is TRBJ1-2 and V is TRBV12-3 or TRBV12-4; TCRdb designates TRBD1, a call that cannot be tested without DNA. The CDR3 loop spans 13 amino acids. The CDR3 protein is CASSLDSPGGYTF.

The V gene is TRBV4-2, the J gene TRBJ2-3; TCRdb designates TRBD2, a call that cannot be tested without DNA. Germline V gives CDR1 LGHNA, CDR2 YNFKEQ. The CDR3 loop spans 15 amino acids. This CDR3 is CASSPTEGGTDTQYF.

The chain couples TRBV12-3 or TRBV12-4 to TRBJ2-3. This CDR3 region has 15 residues. CDR3 protein: CASSLVDNFPDTQYF.

V usage is TRBV19 and J usage is TRBJ2-1; without DNA, the TCRdb call of TRBD1 cannot be checked. Germline CDR1 LNHDA, CDR2 SQIVND (reference sequence). This CDR3 has 17 residues. The CDR3 protein is CASRDSALQSSYNEQFF.

This chain uses TRBV5-1 with TRBJ2-1. This CDR3 contains 13 residues. The V gene's germline CDR1 is SGHRS and CDR2 YFSETQ. CDR3 protein: CASSLVSPNEQFF. Looking up the rest from reference TRBV5-1 and TRBJ2-1 gives the full variable domain: KAGVTQTPRYLIKTRGQQVTLSCSPISGHRSVSWYQQTPGQGLQFLFEYFSETQRNKGNFPGRFSGRQFSNSRSEMNVSTLELGDSALYLCASSLVSPNEQFFGPGTRLTVL.

CDR3 amino acids: CATSDPRAYSSDEQFF. The V gene is TRBV24-1, the J gene TRBJ2-1; TCRdb returns TRBD2, unconfirmable since there is no DNA. The V gene's germline CDR1 is KGHDR and CDR2 SFDVKD. There are 16 residues in the CDR3.

This chain joins TRBV5-6 and TRBJ2-1; as DNA is missing, the TRBD1 call by TCRdb cannot be tested. Germline loops: CDR1 SGHDT, CDR2 YYEEEE. The CDR3 runs 18 residues. CDR3 amino acids: CASSLSSGGPLGHNEQFF.

This chain connects TRBV7-2 to TRBJ2-5; TCRdb picks TRBD1, but there is no DNA to check that call. Germline lookup yields CDR1 SGHTA and CDR2 FQGNSA. The CDR3 extends over 14 amino acids. The CDR3 spells CASSPGTGGREWYF.

This chain links TRBV10-2 with TRBJ2-5; as DNA is missing, the TRBD2 call by TCRdb cannot be tested. The CDR3 is 16 amino acids. Germline V gene sequence: CDR1 WSHSY, CDR2 SAAADI. The CDR3 sequence: CASSESRLAGRETQYF.